The 23 T cell receptor beta chains listed next were all sequenced from one sample in a study of blood T cell repertoires in COVID-19. Data came from immunoSEQ multiplex PCR; TCRdb stores just in-frame clones and leaves some out. The table has about 120,000 clones, approximately 85% seen once. The specimen sequenced was peripheral blood. The receptors were gathered from a young man with COVID-19, enrolled during active disease.

This clone was seen more than once but under ten times. The chain links TRBV5-4 to TRBJ2-3; 7 positions match TRBD2. V trimming: 4 bases; J trimming: 1 base; junction bases outside the gene matches: 6. This CDR3 has 15 amino acids. Germline CDR1 is SGHNT and CDR2 is YYREEE (reference sequence). The CDR3 here is CASSLSGAGTDTQYF. The DNA for the CDR3 is TGTGCCAGCAGCCTAAGCGGGGCGGGCACAGATACGCAGTATTTT.

J is TRBJ1-2 and V is TRBV21-1. TRBV21-1 is designated a pseudogene. This CDR3 is 16 amino acids long. The CDR3, as DNA: TGTGCCAGCAGCAAATCAGGCAGTAGCGAGTCTTATGGCTACACCTTC. It translates to CASSKSGSSESYGYTF.

J is TRBJ1-1 and V is TRBV11-3; 9 bases are shared with TRBD1. Trimming removed 8 bases from V and 3 bases from J; junction bases left unmatched: 7. This CDR3 is built from 14 residues. Germline V lookup: CDR1 SGHNT, CDR2 YENEEA. Here the CDR3 reads CASRDREMDTEAFF. The CDR3, as DNA: TGTGCCAGCCGGGACAGGGAAATGGACACTGAAGCTTTCTTT.

The V call is TRBV4-2, the J call TRBJ1-4; maybe TRBD1 (6 bases). V gave up 0 bases and J gave up 0 bases, with 8 bases separating them. Germline values: CDR1 LGHNA, CDR2 YNFKEQ. CDR3 size: 16 residues. The CDR3 DNA follows: TGTGCCAGCAGCCAAGATCGGACAGCAACTAATGAAAAACTGTTTTTT. Amino acids: CASSQDRTATNEKLFF.

The chain carries TRBV18 and TRBJ1-2; tentative D call: TRBD1 (5 bases). The length of the CDR3 is 15 residues. Trimming stripped 2 bases from V and 2 bases from J, with 12 bases between. Germline assignment: CDR1 KGHSH and CDR2 LQKENI. The CDR3 is CASSPTQGGNYGYTF. CDR3 sequence (DNA): TGTGCCAGCTCACCAACTCAGGGAGGGAACTATGGCTACACCTTC.

The gene calls are TRBV19 and TRBJ2-1; the match to TRBD2 covers 10 bases. This CDR3 has 16 amino acids. V lost 1 base to trimming and J lost 3 bases; unmatched junction nucleotides: 3. Germline CDR1 LNHDA, CDR2 SQIVND (reference sequence). Here the CDR3 DNA reads TGTGCCAGTAGTATAGTCTGGACTAGCGGCTACAATGAGCAGTTCTTC. Translating gives CASSIVWTSGYNEQFF.

The rearrangement joins TRBV5-1 to TRBJ2-2, with 9 nucleotides matching TRBD1. Trimming removed 3 bases from V and 6 bases from J; junction bases left unmatched: 12. Germline CDR1 is SGHRS and CDR2 is YFSETQ. The length of the CDR3 is 17 residues. The CDR3 DNA sequence: TGCGCCAGCAGCTCGGGGGCCGGGACAGGGATGTCCGGGGAGCTGTTTTTT. Residues: CASSSGAGTGMSGELFF.

The chain employs TRBV27 and TRBJ2-7; the D is unclear. The CDR3 has 16 amino acids. With 3 bases removed from V and 0 bases from J, the gap between germline ends came to 15 bases. Germline loops: CDR1 MNHEY, CDR2 SMNVEV (reference sequence). The CDR3 sequence is CASSFSHPGSSYEQYF. CDR3 coding DNA: TGTGCCAGCAGTTTTTCCCATCCGGGTAGCTCCTACGAGCAGTACTTC.

This clone was seen a handful of times. The CDR3 DNA reads TGTGCCAGCAATCTGGAGGGCCGGAGGGAGACCCAGTACTTC. As protein: CASNLEGRRETQYF. The V and J genes are TRBV28 and TRBJ2-5; tentative D call: TRBD2 (6 bases). The CDR3 is 14 amino acids. Germline V CDR1 and CDR2: MDHEN, SYDVKM. Trimming removed 7 bases from V and 5 bases from J, with 17 bases in between.

V and J are TRBV27 and TRBJ1-1, with 9 bases identical to TRBD1. Trimming took 4 bases from V and 0 from J; bases not matched to a gene: 15. The CDR3 extends over 19 amino acids. Germline lookup yields CDR1 MNHEY and CDR2 SMNVEV (reference sequence). CDR3 DNA sequence: TGTGCCAGCAGTTCAACATACCTATGGACAGGGGCCTTGAACACTGAAGCTTTCTTT. It is translated as CASSSTYLWTGALNTEAFF.

V usage is TRBV27 and J usage is TRBJ2-3, with TRBD2 identical over 11 bases. Germline V gives CDR1 MNHEY, CDR2 SMNVEV (reference sequence). The CDR3 runs 16 residues. The trim removed 5 bases at V and 3 bases at J, leaving 7 bases unmatched. The CDR3 nucleotides read TGTGCCAGCAGTCCCAGACTAGCGGGGACGACAGATACGCAGTATTTT. Encoded protein: CASSPRLAGTTDTQYF.

The V and J genes are TRBV11-2 and TRBJ2-7; 8 positions agree with TRBD1. Unmatched junction bases numbered 8, after V lost 4 bases and J lost 3 bases. CDR3 length: 15 residues. Per germline, CDR1 SGHAT and CDR2 FQNNGV. CDR3 nucleotide sequence: TGTGCCAGCAGCTCAACAGGGGGGCGATACTACGAGCAGTACTTC. Its protein is CASSSTGGRYYEQYF.

The V and J genes are TRBV6-5 and TRBJ1-1; tentative D call: TRBD1 (5 bases). The germline CDR1 and CDR2 sequences are MNHEY and SVGAGI. There are 11 residues in the CDR3. Trimming pared 7 bases from V and 5 bases from J, leaving 8 bases between. The CDR3 region is CASNRGTEAFF. In DNA form, the CDR3 reads TGTGCCAGCAATCGGGGGACTGAAGCTTTCTTT.

A few counts support this clone. V and J are TRBV9 and TRBJ1-2; D is unclear. CDR3 length: 14 residues. The V end lost 0 bases, the J end lost 3 bases, and 9 bases lay between the germline ends. The germline V gene encodes CDR1 SGDLS and CDR2 YYNGEE. The CDR3 sequence is CASSVDGEDYGYTF. CDR3 nucleotide sequence: TGTGCCAGCAGCGTAGATGGGGAGGACTATGGCTACACCTTC.

The rearrangement links TRBV29-1 to TRBJ2-7, with 12 bases identical to TRBD2. Germline loops: CDR1 SQVTM, CDR2 ANQGSEA. The V segment lost 6 bases and the J segment 4 bases; nucleotides outside the gene matches: 7. The CDR3 sequence is 14 residues long. The CDR3 region has the DNA TGCAGCGTGGAGGGGGGGACTAGCGGGTACGAGCAGTACTTC. Translating gives CSVEGGTSGYEQYF.

This chain uses TRBV21-1 with TRBJ1-1; TRBD1 reflects the table's D call only, with no check against the DNA. TRBV21-1 is an annotated pseudogene. There are 14 residues in the CDR3. Here the CDR3 DNA reads TGTGCCAGCAGCACCCAGGACAGGGGAGGAGGAGCTTTCTTT. Its translation is CASSTQDRGGGAFF.

This clone has just a few counts. The rearrangement joins TRBV10-2 to TRBJ1-2; D is ambiguous. CDR1 is WSHSY and CDR2 is SAAADI in the germline V gene. V lost 0 bases and J lost 8, with 10 bases in between. This CDR3 has 13 residues. CDR3 sequence: CASSESMRRGYTF. CDR3 sequence (DNA): TGCGCCAGCAGTGAGTCGATGCGGAGGGGCTACACCTTC.

The rearrangement joins TRBV30 to TRBJ2-7; 11 nucleotides line up with TRBD1. V trimming: 4 bases; J trimming: 3 bases; junction bases outside the gene matches: 5. Germline lookup yields CDR1 GTSNPN and CDR2 SVGIG (reference sequence). This CDR3 spans 14 amino acids. The CDR3 protein is CAWTRDRGYYEQYF. The CDR3 DNA sequence: TGTGCCTGGACCAGGGACAGGGGGTACTACGAGCAGTACTTC.

The genes are TRBV28 and TRBJ1-5; D not certain. With 1 base removed from V and 7 bases from J, the gap between germline ends came to 8 bases. The length of the CDR3 is 13 residues. The germline V gene has CDR1 MDHEN and CDR2 SYDVKM. For the CDR3, the DNA is TGTGCCAGCAGTTTATATCCGGGGCAGCCCCAGCATTTT. This encodes CASSLYPGQPQHF.

This clone was recorded once. The chain has TRBV4-1 and TRBJ1-4, with 11 nucleotides matching TRBD1. The ends lost 3 bases at V and 7 bases at J; junction bases unmatched: 13. The germline gives CDR1 MGHRA, CDR2 YSYEKL. This CDR3 is built from 18 residues. CDR3 sequence (DNA): TGCGCCAGCAGCCAGGGGGGGACAGGGGGACAGGGCGGTGAAAAACTGTTTTTT. Translating it yields CASSQGGTGGQGGEKLFF.

The chain carries TRBV28 and TRBJ2-2, with 10 bases that match TRBD2. The CDR3 spans 15 residues. Looked up from germline, CDR1 is MDHEN and CDR2 is SYDVKM. The V gene end was trimmed by 10 bases and the J gene end by 2 bases; junction bases not matched to a gene: 7. The CDR3 sequence: CATVSGGVNTGELFF. The CDR3 bases are TGTGCCACCGTCAGCGGGGGGGTTAACACCGGGGAGCTGTTTTTT.

The chain links TRBV7-9 to TRBJ2-3; 11 bases agree with TRBD1. The junction had 3 bases not matched to a gene; V was cut back by 3 bases and J by 4 bases. This CDR3 comprises 15 residues. CDR1 is SEHNR, CDR2 FQNEAQ, per germline (reference sequence). CDR3 nucleotides: TGTGCCAGCAGCTTCGGGGGACAGGGGGCAGATACGCAGTATTTT. This sequence encodes CASSFGGQGADTQYF.

DNA of the CDR3: TGTGCCAGCAGGCAGGGTCCAGATCAGCCCCAGCATTTT. Translated: CASRQGPDQPQHF. The V gene is TRBV25-1, the J gene TRBJ1-5; the D gene is possibly TRBD1 (5 bases). This CDR3 is built from 13 residues. The germline CDR1 and CDR2 sequences are MGHDK and SYGVNS. V was trimmed by 6 bases and J by 5 bases, leaving 11 bases between them.